These T cell receptor beta chains were read from a single sample in a study of identical twins. TCRdb independently ran MiXCR on the 5' RACE reads; one entry per CDR3 protein. The sample has 150,000 or so distinct CDR3 sequences, 3% to 4% seen once. The sample consisted of memory T cells sorted from blood. The source is a man younger than 35 in good health. Both conserved end residues are part of each CDR3. The D gene is left open where the match is weak. Part of the rows lack a size; the others show once, few, many or a class for expanded clones.

>many|TRBJ2-1|TRBD2|TRBV15
CATSRGTSGNNEQFF
TGTGCCACCAGCAGAGGGACTAGCGGGAACAATGAGCAGTTCTTC
>.|TRBJ2-2|.|TRBV11-2
CASSRMSTGELFF
TGTGCCAGCAGCCGAATGAGCACCGGGGAGCTGTTTTTT
>many|TRBJ2-4|TRBD1|TRBV15
CATSRDLGQGSIQYF
TGTGCCACCAGCAGAGATTTGGGACAGGGGAGCATTCAGTACTTC
>many|TRBJ1-2|.|TRBV29-1
CSVSELSNYGYTF
TGCAGCGTTTCAGAGCTCTCTAACTATGGCTACACCTTC
>many|TRBJ2-5|.|TRBV11-2
CASSGHQGSELQETQYF
TGTGCCAGCAGCGGCCACCAGGGGTCCGAACTCCAAGAGACCCAGTACTTC
>many|TRBJ1-1|.|TRBV5-1
CASSLGGRAVAFF
TGCGCCAGCAGCTTGGGTGGCAGGGCTGTCGCTTTCTTT
>many|TRBJ1-3|.|TRBV6-5
CASRYRHCSGNTIYF
TGTGCCAGCAGGTATCGACACTGCTCTGGAAACACCATATATTTT
>many|TRBJ2-7|.|TRBV19
CASKARGAWEQYF
TGTGCCAGTAAGGCTCGGGGGGCGTGGGAGCAGTACTTC
>.|TRBJ1-3|TRBD1|TRBV7-6
CASSADRVLTGNTIYF
TGTGCCAGCAGCGCTGACAGGGTTTTAACTGGAAACACCATATATTTT
>many|TRBJ2-2|.|TRBV29-1
CSVFSGGTGELFF
TGCAGCGTCTTCTCGGGTGGCACCGGGGAGCTGTTTTTT
>many|TRBJ1-1|.|TRBV29-1
CSVSRGVTEAFF
TGCAGCGTCTCAAGGGGCGTCACTGAAGCTTTCTTT